This passage covers 19 T cell receptor beta chains from one sample sequenced in a study of cytomegalovirus exposure and HLA in healthy donors. This PCR relied on a set of 60 Vbeta primers and 13 Jbeta primers. Sequenced by immunoSEQ multiplex PCR; TCRdb stores in-frame clones only, minus some. The data show under 150,000 clones, with around 75% seen just once and approximately 9.1% held by the top ten. Sequencing was carried out using PBMCs. The receptors derive from a woman in her 50s in good health and CMV-seropositive.

The chain carries TRBV4-1 and TRBJ1-3; no clear D. Trimming stripped 1 base from V and 0 bases from J, with 13 bases between. The CDR3 consists of 17 residues. Germline V gives CDR1 MGHRA, CDR2 YSYEKL. CDR3: CASSQVDPGISGNTIYF. The CDR3 DNA reads as TGCGCCAGCAGCCAAGTAGATCCGGGAATCTCTGGAAACACCATATATTTT.

The V and J genes are TRBV5-1 and TRBJ2-2; the D gene is possibly TRBD2 (5 bases). V was shortened by 3 bases and J by 4 bases, with 10 bases between the two germline ends. Per germline, CDR1 SGHRS and CDR2 YFSETQ. This CDR3 region has 14 residues. CDR3 bases: TGCGCCAGCAGCTCCGGACTGAGCACCGGGGAGCTGTTTTTT. Amino acids: CASSSGLSTGELFF.

The CDR3 coding sequence is TGTGCCAGCAGTTCCACCTTTGACAGGGTTCATAGCAATCAGCCCCAGCATTTT. It yields the protein CASSSTFDRVHSNQPQHF. This chain connects TRBV27 to TRBJ1-5; 7 nucleotides match TRBD1. The CDR3 runs 18 residues. V was clipped by 4 bases and J by 0 bases; unmatched bases: 12. Germline CDR1 and CDR2: MNHEY and SMNVEV (reference sequence).

The V call is TRBV4-2, the J call TRBJ2-5; 7 nucleotides line up with TRBD1. The J call may be faulty, since TRBJ2-7 better matches the DNA end. The CDR3 has 17 amino acids. CDR1 LGHNA and CDR2 YNFKEQ come from the germline V gene. The CDR3 spells CASSQESLRQGYHEQYF. The CDR3, as DNA: TGTGCCAGCAGCCAAGAATCTCTCAGACAGGGATACCACGAGCAGTACTTC.

This sequence joins TRBV29-1 and TRBJ1-2; 11 positions match TRBD1. Looked up from germline, CDR1 is SQVTM and CDR2 is ANQGSEA. Trimming removed 4 bases from V and 8 bases from J; junction bases left unmatched: 6. The CDR3 is 13 residues long. CDR3 loop: CSVAGQGAEGYTF. The CDR3 DNA sequence: TGCAGCGTTGCCGGACAGGGGGCTGAAGGCTACACCTTC.

The chain recombines TRBV10-3 with TRBJ1-1, with D possibly matching TRBD1 (6 bases). In germline, CDR1 is ENHRY, CDR2 SYGVKD. The V end was cut by 7 bases, the J end by 4 bases, with 22 bases between. The CDR3 is 16 amino acids. The CDR3 sequence: CAITEVAGTRGTEAFF. In DNA form, the CDR3 reads TGTGCCATCACCGAAGTAGCCGGGACCAGGGGCACTGAAGCTTTCTTT.

This clone occurred a few times. The chain carries TRBV27 and TRBJ2-7; 11 bases map to TRBD2. The CDR3 loop spans 15 amino acids. V lost 6 bases to trimming and J lost 2 bases; unmatched junction nucleotides: 6. The V gene's germline CDR1 is MNHEY and CDR2 SMNVEV (reference sequence). The DNA of the CDR3 is TGTGCCAGCAGCTCCGGACTAGCGGGTACCTACGAGCAGTACTTC. Protein product: CASSSGLAGTYEQYF.

The chain is built from TRBV9 and TRBJ1-2, with 7 positions matching TRBD1. The CDR3 consists of 15 residues. The J segment lost 4 bases and the V segment lost 5 bases, leaving 11 bases of the junction unmatched. CDR1 and CDR2 from the germline V gene are SGDLS and YYNGEE. CDR3 residues: CASSRGGTVFYGYTF. CDR3 in DNA: TGTGCCAGCAGTCGTGGGGGGACAGTCTTCTATGGCTACACCTTC.

This chain links TRBV27 with TRBJ2-2, with a weak D call TRBD2 (5 bases). The CDR3 has 14 residues. The V and J ends lost 8 bases and 0 bases respectively, with 10 bases between them. Per the germline V gene, CDR1 is MNHEY and CDR2 is SMNVEV (reference sequence). The CDR3 is CASRDYANTGELFF. The CDR3 DNA follows: TGTGCCAGCCGGGATTACGCGAACACCGGGGAGCTGTTTTTT.

In nucleotides, the CDR3 is TGTGCCAGCAGCTTAGCGTGGGGACAGGAACGTTCACCCCTCCACTTT. The encoded protein is CASSLAWGQERSPLHF. The rearrangement uses TRBV7-2 and TRBJ1-6, with 8 bases that match TRBD1. The V gene end was trimmed by 0 bases and the J gene end by 9 bases; junction bases not matched to a gene: 7. The germline gives CDR1 SGHTA, CDR2 FQGNSA. The CDR3 is 16 residues long.

V and J are TRBV18 and TRBJ2-1; no clear D gene. The CDR3 length is 14 residues. Looked up from germline, CDR1 is KGHSH and CDR2 is LQKENI. Between the trimmed V and J ends, which lost 2 bases and 9 bases, there was a span of 14 bases. In DNA, the CDR3 is TGTGCCAGCTCACCAGTTGGGCTTGATGGTGAGCAGTTCTTC. It encodes CASSPVGLDGEQFF. Based on the CDR3 plus reference TRBV18 and TRBJ2-1, the full variable domain is NAGVMQNPRHLVRRRGQEARLRCSPMKGHSHVYWYRQLPEEGLKFMVYLQKENIIDESGMPKERFSAEFPKEGPSILRIQQVVRGDSAAYFCASSPVGLDGEQFFGPGTRLTVL.

This clone was found a few times. The chain links TRBV21-1 to TRBJ1-1; TRBD1 is the table's D call, not checked against the DNA. TRBV21-1 is designated a pseudogene. CDR3 size: 15 residues. CDR3 in DNA: TGTGCCAGCAGCAAGGGGCCCACGGCGAACACTGAAGCTTTCTTT. Translation gives CASSKGPTANTEAFF.

The chain combines TRBV7-2 with TRBJ2-5; TRBD1 might be the D (6 bases). CDR3 size: 17 residues. The V gene lost 1 base and the J gene lost 5 bases, with 20 bases spanning the gap. From germline, CDR1 is SGHTA and CDR2 FQGNSA. The CDR3 protein is CASSLGRVVRGRETQYF. For the CDR3, the DNA is TGTGCCAGCAGCTTAGGTCGTGTGGTCAGGGGTAGGGAGACCCAGTACTTC.

A note on this clone: Compared with germline, one end of the junction differs, possibly owing to a read error. The same CDR3 is also encoded by other DNA sequences in this sample. The chain combines TRBV5-1 with TRBJ1-1; 7 bases are shared with TRBD1. Germline V gives CDR1 SGHRS, CDR2 YFSETQ. The CDR3 is made up of 12 amino acids. The CDR3, as DNA: TGCGCCAGCAGCTTCAGGGGGTTGGAGGCTTTCTTC. It yields the protein CASSFRGLEAFF.

This clone was detected only a few times. J is TRBJ1-1 and V is TRBV5-4, with D perhaps TRBD1 (6 bases). The V gene lost 4 bases and the J gene lost 10 bases, with 14 bases spanning the gap. CDR1 is SGHNT and CDR2 is YYREEE in the germline V gene (reference sequence). The CDR3 is 12 residues long. The CDR3 nucleotides read TGTGCCAGCAGCCTGGGACAAGGGGGAGCTTTCTTT. Translating it yields CASSLGQGGAFF.

The rearrangement joins TRBV30 to TRBJ1-2, with no clear D. Trimming shortened V by 0 bases and J by 7 bases, and 6 bases separated the two germline ends. The CDR3 contains 11 residues. Germline values: CDR1 GTSNPN, CDR2 SVGIG (reference sequence). The CDR3 spells CAWSVLSGYTF. The CDR3, as DNA: TGTGCCTGGAGTGTACTAAGTGGCTACACCTTC. Using reference TRBV30 and TRBJ1-2 for the parts outside the CDR3, the full variable domain is SQTIHQWPATLVQPVGSPLSLECTVEGTSNPNLYWYRQAAGRGLQLLFYSVGIGQISSEVPQNLSASRPQDRQFILSSKKLLLSDSGFYLCAWSVLSGYTFGSGTRLTVV.

This chain connects TRBV5-4 to TRBJ2-5, with TRBD1 matching over 7 bases. The CDR3 totals 16 residues. Per the germline V gene, CDR1 is SGHNT and CDR2 is YYREEE (reference sequence). V was clipped by 4 bases and J by 1 base; unmatched bases: 10. As DNA, the CDR3 is TGTGCCAGCAGCCCAATGCCGGGACAGTTCCAAGAGACCCAGTACTTC. As protein: CASSPMPGQFQETQYF.

The CDR3 DNA sequence: TGTGCCAGCAGCAAACCTCTAGCCTCCCACTACGAGCAGTACTTC. This gives the protein CASSKPLASHYEQYF. The genes are TRBV21-1 and TRBJ2-7; the D call in the table, TRBD2, was not verified against the DNA. TRBV21-1 is a pseudogene locus. The CDR3 covers 15 residues.

V is TRBV7-2 and J is TRBJ2-7, with 13 bases fitting TRBD2. Germline CDR1 is SGHTA and CDR2 is FQGNSA. The CDR3 is 15 residues long. Trimming cost V 5 bases and J 4 bases; bases outside gene matches: 5. The CDR3, as DNA: TGTGCCAGCAGCCTTAGGACTAGCGGGAGTTACGAGCAGTACTTC. Translated, it gives CASSLRTSGSYEQYF.